These 25 T cell receptor beta chains share one sample of origin, sequenced in a study of PD-1 blockade in classical Hodgkin lymphoma. Clones were read by immunoSEQ multiplex PCR, and TCRdb kept only the in-frame ones, dropping some. The data show roughly 45,000 clones, with approximately 79% seen just once and around 2.8% held by the top ten. With no exception, relapse followed autologous stem cell transplantation in all patients, and brentuximab vedotin exposure varied. Specimen: peripheral blood mononuclear cells (PBMCs), collected before the second cycle of nivolumab. All receptors come from a human donor with classical Hodgkin lymphoma.

The chain carries TRBV19 and TRBJ2-7; TRBD2 matches at 11 bases. Germline CDR1 is LNHDA and CDR2 is SQIVND (reference sequence). CDR3 size: 15 residues. V shed 3 bases, J shed 0 bases, and the junction held 1 base outside the gene matches. The DNA of the CDR3 is TGTGCCAGTAGTATCACTAGCGGGAGCTCCTACGAGCAGTACTTC. It specifies CASSITSGSSYEQYF.

The chain joins TRBV30 to TRBJ2-1; D is perhaps TRBD1 or TRBD2 (5 bases each). V shed 3 bases and J shed 2 bases, with 8 bases lying between them. Germline-derived CDR1 and CDR2 are GTSNPN and SVGIG (reference sequence). The CDR3 extends over 13 amino acids. CDR3 sequence reads: CAWSGATYNEQFF. CDR3 sequence (DNA): TGTGCCTGGAGCGGGGCCACCTACAATGAGCAGTTCTTC.

This clone showed up just a few times. The rearrangement uses TRBV9 and TRBJ1-3, with D perhaps TRBD1 (5 bases). Trimming pared 3 bases from V and 6 bases from J, leaving 10 bases between. Germline lookup yields CDR1 SGDLS and CDR2 YYNGEE. This CDR3 is 13 amino acids long. CDR3 nucleotide sequence: TGTGCCAGCAGCGATGACAGCCCAAACACCATATATTTT. The encoded protein is CASSDDSPNTIYF.

This clone was observed a single time. The rearrangement uses TRBV20-1 and TRBJ1-2, with a possible D match to TRBD1 (6 bases). The germline V gene encodes CDR1 DFQATT and CDR2 SNEGSKA (reference sequence). Trimming pared 6 bases from V and 9 bases from J, leaving 11 bases between. The CDR3 has 10 amino acids. CDR3 in DNA: TGCAGTGCGCAGCGGGGGCGCTACACCTTC. This sequence encodes CSAQRGRYTF.

This chain joins TRBV9 and TRBJ2-5; 8 nucleotides line up with TRBD1. CDR1 is SGDLS, CDR2 YYNGEE, per germline. V trimming: 3 bases; J trimming: 2 bases; junction bases outside the gene matches: 9. The CDR3 length is 16 residues. The CDR3 spells CASSGTSGGPQETQYF. The CDR3 nucleotides are TGTGCCAGCAGCGGAACCTCAGGGGGCCCGCAAGAGACCCAGTACTTC.

CDR3 DNA sequence: TGTGCCTGGAGTGTAGGGGTCAGCAATCAGCCCCAGCATTTT. It encodes CAWSVGVSNQPQHF. The gene calls are TRBV30 and TRBJ1-5; perhaps TRBD1 as D (5 bases). Germline V gene data show CDR1 as GTSNPN and CDR2 as SVGIG (reference sequence). V lost 0 bases and J lost 1, with 7 bases in between. The CDR3 runs to 14 residues. The full variable domain, its missing parts supplied by reference TRBV30 and TRBJ1-5, is SQTIHQWPATLVQPVGSPLSLECTVEGTSNPNLYWYRQAAGRGLQLLFYSVGIGQISSEVPQNLSASRPQDRQFILSSKKLLLSDSGFYLCAWSVGVSNQPQHFGDGTRLSIL.

The chain recombines TRBV28 with TRBJ2-5; D perhaps matches TRBD2 (5 bases). The CDR3 has 16 amino acids. Germline CDR1 is MDHEN and CDR2 is SYDVKM. V was cut by 6 bases and J by 0 bases, with 17 bases left in between. CDR3 nucleotide sequence: TGTGCCAGCAGGGCGGGTCGGCGGCGATACCAAGAGACCCAGTACTTC. Its protein is CASRAGRRRYQETQYF. The whole variable domain, filled in from reference TRBV28 and TRBJ2-5, reads DVKVTQSSRYLVKRTGEKVFLECVQDMDHENMFWYRQDPGLGLRLIYFSYDVKMKEKGDIPEGYSVSREKKERFSLILESASTNQTSMYLCASRAGRRRYQETQYFGPGTRLLVL.

The rearrangement links TRBV5-4 to TRBJ1-1; D not resolved. The V and J ends lost 1 base and 2 bases respectively, with 0 bases between them. The CDR3 is 11 amino acids. Germline V gene data show CDR1 as SGHNT and CDR2 as YYREEE (reference sequence). The CDR3 sequence is CASSLNTEAFF. CDR3 DNA sequence: TGTGCCAGCAGCTTGAACACTGAAGCTTTCTTT.

This sequence joins TRBV2 and TRBJ1-2; TRBD1 is a possible D gene (6 bases). Trimming took off 1 base at V and 6 bases at J, with 12 bases between the two ends. The CDR3 is 14 residues long. CDR1 SNHLY and CDR2 FYNNEI come from the germline V gene. This CDR3 is CASSEGGGTNGYTF. In nucleotides, the CDR3 is TGTGCCAGCAGTGAAGGGGGGGGGACAAATGGCTACACCTTC.

V gene TRBV4-2 combines with J gene TRBJ2-1, with TRBD2 matching over 10 bases. Germline CDR1 reads LGHNA; CDR2 reads YNFKEQ. The CDR3 loop spans 16 amino acids. V was clipped by 3 bases and J by 5 bases; unmatched bases: 7. The CDR3 sequence: CASSHGAGGRDNEQFF. In DNA, the CDR3 is TGTGCCAGCAGCCATGGAGCGGGGGGGCGCGACAATGAGCAGTTCTTC.

In its sample, this clone was seen once. The chain combines TRBV29-1 with TRBJ2-1; 8 bases map to TRBD2. V was pared by 8 bases and J by 10 bases, with 19 bases of the junction left unmatched. Germline V gives CDR1 SQVTM, CDR2 ANQGSEA. The CDR3 extends over 15 amino acids. CDR3 residues: CSRGGSSNDEHEQFF. Here the CDR3 DNA reads TGCAGCCGGGGGGGTTCTAGCAACGATGAACACGAGCAGTTCTTC.

This clone was counted only a few times. The chain is built from TRBV16 and TRBJ2-7; no definite D call. The germline V and J ends were trimmed by 5 bases and 3 bases, with 8 bases remaining between them. There are 12 residues in the CDR3. CDR1 and CDR2 (germline): KGHSY, FQNENV. The CDR3 region is CASSFNGYEQYF. The CDR3 DNA is TGTGCCAGCAGCTTCAACGGCTACGAGCAGTACTTC.

This clone was recorded a few times. The V gene is TRBV5-8, the J gene TRBJ2-3, with D possibly TRBD2 on 5 matching bases. From germline, CDR1 is SGHTS and CDR2 YDEGEE. V was trimmed by 4 bases and J by 2 bases, leaving 14 bases between them. CDR3 length equals 15 residues. CDR3 amino acids: CASSPGIGNTDTQYF. DNA of the CDR3: TGTGCCAGCAGCCCGGGGATTGGAAACACAGATACGCAGTATTTT.

This clone has a handful of counts. The chain uses TRBV5-4 and TRBJ1-1; D possibly corresponds to TRBD1 (5 bases). With 10 bases removed from V and 1 base from J, the gap between germline ends came to 17 bases. The CDR3 loop spans 14 amino acids. Germline V gene data show CDR1 as SGHNT and CDR2 as YYREEE (reference sequence). The CDR3 nucleotides read TGTGCCGCAAAATTGGGGACGGCGAACACTGAAGCTTTCTTT. Translating it yields CAAKLGTANTEAFF.

The gene calls are TRBV7-3 and TRBJ1-1; no reliable D call. From germline, CDR1 is SGHTA and CDR2 FQGTGA. The CDR3 extends over 13 amino acids. The V gene lost 5 bases and the J gene lost 0 bases, with 7 bases spanning the gap. This CDR3 reads CASSNGLNTEAFF. The CDR3 nucleotides are TGTGCCAGCAGCAACGGACTGAACACTGAAGCTTTCTTT.

This chain connects TRBV11-1 to TRBJ2-7, with 10 bases identical to TRBD1. Germline CDR1 and CDR2: SGHAT and FQDESV (reference sequence). J gave up 6 bases and V 6 bases, and 11 bases lay outside the gene matches. This CDR3 region has 15 residues. The chain's CDR3 is CASRPPLGQGIEQYF. The CDR3 region has the DNA TGTGCCAGCAGGCCCCCGCTGGGACAGGGGATCGAGCAGTACTTC.

Remarks on this clone: The junction does not match germline at one end; this may be a read error. This sequence joins TRBV19 and TRBJ1-5, with 8 bases identical to TRBD1. Germline CDR1 is LNHDA and CDR2 is SQIVND (reference sequence). This CDR3 is 14 amino acids long. The CDR3 here is CASSQDRARVGFTF. The CDR3 DNA sequence: TGTGCCAGTAGCCAGGACAGGGCAAGGGTCGGTTTCACCTTT.

This chain connects TRBV5-1 to TRBJ2-7, with TRBD1 as a possible D gene (6 bases). The CDR3 has 13 residues. The germline V gene has CDR1 SGHRS and CDR2 YFSETQ. V was shortened by 3 bases and J by 1 base, with 8 bases between the two germline ends. CDR3 in DNA: TGCGCCAGCAGCTCAACAGGGTCCTACGAGCAGTACTTC. Protein product: CASSSTGSYEQYF.

DNA for the CDR3: TGTGCCAGCGGAAGATTAAGGGGCAGATCTAGAAATCAGCCCCAGCATTTT. It is translated as CASGRLRGRSRNQPQHF. The chain is built from TRBV14 and TRBJ1-5; D is possibly TRBD1 (5 bases). The CDR3 is made up of 17 amino acids. Trimming stripped 8 bases from V and 4 bases from J, with 24 bases between. In germline, CDR1 is SGHDN, CDR2 FVKESK.

The chain combines TRBV19 with TRBJ1-5; D remains unclear. The CDR3 is made up of 16 amino acids. Trimming took 5 bases from V and 0 from J, leaving 14 bases between them. Germline CDR1 LNHDA, CDR2 SQIVND (reference sequence). The CDR3 sequence is CASSPRRRGSNQPQHF. CDR3 DNA: TGTGCCAGTAGTCCCAGACGCCGGGGTAGCAATCAGCCCCAGCATTTT.

The V call is TRBV27, the J call TRBJ1-1; no reliable D call. V was shortened by 6 bases and J by 1 base, with 3 bases between the two germline ends. CDR3 size: 11 residues. Germline V gene lookup returns CDR1 MNHEY and CDR2 SMNVEV (reference sequence). This CDR3 is CASSRNTEAFF. Here the CDR3 DNA reads TGTGCCAGCAGCCGGAACACTGAAGCTTTCTTT.

CDR3 coding DNA: TGTGCCAGCAGTTTAGGCATAGCGGGGCGCTACGAGCAGTACTTC. It yields the protein CASSLGIAGRYEQYF. This chain uses TRBV28 with TRBJ2-7, with 8 bases lining up with TRBD2. Trimming took 2 bases from V and 3 from J; bases not matched to a gene: 6. Germline assignment: CDR1 MDHEN and CDR2 SYDVKM. This CDR3 has 15 amino acids.

The V call is TRBV11-3, the J call TRBJ1-1, with D uncertain. Germline V CDR1 and CDR2: SGHNT, YENEEA. This CDR3 region has 15 residues. V lost 1 base and J 2 bases, leaving 11 bases between the germline ends. The CDR3 DNA reads TGTGCCAGCAGCTTAGGGCCCGTAAGTAACACTGAAGCTTTCTTT. Protein product: CASSLGPVSNTEAFF.

The CDR3 spells CASSYQVAGELFF. As DNA, the CDR3 is TGTGCCAGCTCCTACCAAGTGGCCGGGGAGCTGTTTTTT. The rearrangement uses TRBV6-5 and TRBJ2-2; D not resolved. CDR3 length equals 13 residues. The germline gives CDR1 MNHEY, CDR2 SVGAGI. Trimming shortened V by 8 bases and J by 6 bases, and 13 bases separated the two germline ends.

This clone has only one observation. V usage is TRBV6-5 and J usage is TRBJ2-3; D tentatively fits TRBD1 or TRBD2 (5 bases each). The V gene lost 2 bases and the J gene lost 0 bases, with 12 bases spanning the gap. In germline, CDR1 is MNHEY, CDR2 SVGAGI. CDR3 length equals 16 residues. CDR3 amino acids: CASSYVTGTSTDTQYF. Written as DNA, the CDR3 is TGTGCCAGCAGTTACGTCACGGGGACGAGCACAGATACGCAGTATTTT.